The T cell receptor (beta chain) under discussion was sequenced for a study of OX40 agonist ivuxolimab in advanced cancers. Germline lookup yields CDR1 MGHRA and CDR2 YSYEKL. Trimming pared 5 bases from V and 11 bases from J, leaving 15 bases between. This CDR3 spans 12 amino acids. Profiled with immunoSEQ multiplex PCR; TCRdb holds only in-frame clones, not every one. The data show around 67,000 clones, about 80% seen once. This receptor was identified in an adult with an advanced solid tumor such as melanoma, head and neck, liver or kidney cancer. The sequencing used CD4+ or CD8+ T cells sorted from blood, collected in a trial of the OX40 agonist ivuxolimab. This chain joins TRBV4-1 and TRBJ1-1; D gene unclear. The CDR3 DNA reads TGCGCCAGCAGCTATCTCGGAGGGAGGGCTTTCTTT. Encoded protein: CASSYLGGRAFF.